This TCR beta chain was retrieved from a study of T cells in Graves' hyperthyroidism and ophthalmopathy. In the study overall: Pretreatment peripheral blood was obtained at initial diagnosis.

Amplified TCR beta CDR3 regions came from RNA transcripts. Carried out on the TCR CDR3, a first-round RT-PCR used the HTBI primer set. TCRdb called the multiplex PCR reads again in MiXCR, with one record for every CDR3 protein. Altogether about 400,000 distinct CDR3 sequences are present, more than 20% being singletons, with the ten largest covering about 70%. V gave up 4 bases and J gave up 3 bases, with 7 bases separating them. Germline CDR1 reads SNHLY; CDR2 reads FYNNEI. CDR3 length: 12 amino acids. This clonotype was seen many times. The source of this sequence is a man aged 45 to 65 with Graves' hyperthyroidism. The gene calls are TRBV2 and TRBJ2-7, with D perhaps TRBD1 (5 bases). Material for sequencing was blood. The CDR3 loop reads CASSGGSYEQYF. CDR3 coding DNA: TGTGCCAGCAGTGGGGGCAGCTACGAGCAGTACTTC. Full variable domain (outside the CDR3, taken from reference TRBV2 and TRBJ2-7): EPEVTQTPSHQVTQMGQEVILRCVPISNHLYFYWYRQILGQKVEFLVSFYNNEISEKSEIFDDQFSVERPDGSNFTLKIRSTKLEDSAMYFCASSGGSYEQYFGPGTRLTVT.